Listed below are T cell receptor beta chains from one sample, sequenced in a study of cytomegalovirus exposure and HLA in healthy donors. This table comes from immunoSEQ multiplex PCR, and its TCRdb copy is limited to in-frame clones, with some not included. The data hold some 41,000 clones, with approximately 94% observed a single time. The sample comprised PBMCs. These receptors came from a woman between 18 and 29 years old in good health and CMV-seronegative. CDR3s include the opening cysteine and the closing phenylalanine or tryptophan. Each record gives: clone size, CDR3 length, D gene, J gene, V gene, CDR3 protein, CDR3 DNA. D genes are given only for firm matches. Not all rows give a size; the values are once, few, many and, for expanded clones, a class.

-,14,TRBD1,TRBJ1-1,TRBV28,CASSLQGAVTEAFF,TGTGCCAGCAGTTTACAGGGGGCCGTCACTGAAGCTTTCTTT
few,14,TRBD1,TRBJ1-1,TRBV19,CASSGQGVATEAFF,TGTGCCAGTAGCGGACAGGGAGTTGCCACTGAAGCTTTCTTT
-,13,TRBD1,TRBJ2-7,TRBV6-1,CASRRQGSYEQYF,TGTGCCAGCAGAAGACAGGGCTCCTACGAGCAGTACTTC
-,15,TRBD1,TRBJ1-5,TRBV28,CASKIQGASNQPQHF,TGTGCCAGCAAGATCCAGGGGGCAAGCAATCAGCCCCAGCATTTT
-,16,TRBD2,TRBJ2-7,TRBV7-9,CASSLAVGGSSYEQYF,TGTGCCAGCAGCTTAGCGGTCGGGGGGAGCTCCTACGAGCAGTACTTC
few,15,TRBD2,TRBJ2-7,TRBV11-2,CASSLTSGGASEQYF,TGTGCCAGCAGCTTAACTAGCGGGGGGGCAAGTGAGCAGTACTTC
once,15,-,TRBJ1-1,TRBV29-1,CSATKQGVKSTEAFF,TGCAGCGCAACGAAACAGGGTGTTAAGAGCACTGAAGCTTTCTTT
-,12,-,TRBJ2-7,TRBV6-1,CASSEKGYEQYF,TGTGCCAGCAGTGAAAAGGGGTACGAGCAGTACTTC
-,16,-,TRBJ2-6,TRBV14,CASSRLGGAGANVLTF,TGTGCCAGCAGCCGCCTCGGAGGCGCTGGGGCCAACGTCCTGACTTTC
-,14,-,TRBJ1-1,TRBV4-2,CASSFRQENTEAFF,TGTGCCAGCAGCTTCCGACAGGAGAACACTGAAGCTTTCTTT
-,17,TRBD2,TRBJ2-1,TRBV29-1,CSVESSGSPFLFNEQFF,TGCAGCGTTGAATCTAGCGGGAGCCCCTTCTTGTTCAATGAGCAGTTCTTC
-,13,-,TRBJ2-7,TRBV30,CAWSEGDSYEQYF,TGTGCCTGGAGTGAAGGGGACTCCTACGAGCAGTACTTC
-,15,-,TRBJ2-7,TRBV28,CASSLVRVFSYEQYF,TGTGCCAGCAGCCTTGTCAGGGTCTTCTCCTACGAGCAGTACTTC
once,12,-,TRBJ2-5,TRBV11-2,CASSFGVETQYF,TGTGCCAGCAGCTTCGGAGTGGAGACCCAGTACTTC
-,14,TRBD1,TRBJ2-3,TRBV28,CASDGQGAGDTQYF,TGTGCCAGCGACGGACAGGGGGCGGGAGATACGCAGTATTTT
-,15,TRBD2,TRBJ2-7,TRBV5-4,CASSLGSGGTYEQYF,TGTGCCAGCAGCTTGGGAAGCGGGGGGACCTACGAGCAGTACTTC